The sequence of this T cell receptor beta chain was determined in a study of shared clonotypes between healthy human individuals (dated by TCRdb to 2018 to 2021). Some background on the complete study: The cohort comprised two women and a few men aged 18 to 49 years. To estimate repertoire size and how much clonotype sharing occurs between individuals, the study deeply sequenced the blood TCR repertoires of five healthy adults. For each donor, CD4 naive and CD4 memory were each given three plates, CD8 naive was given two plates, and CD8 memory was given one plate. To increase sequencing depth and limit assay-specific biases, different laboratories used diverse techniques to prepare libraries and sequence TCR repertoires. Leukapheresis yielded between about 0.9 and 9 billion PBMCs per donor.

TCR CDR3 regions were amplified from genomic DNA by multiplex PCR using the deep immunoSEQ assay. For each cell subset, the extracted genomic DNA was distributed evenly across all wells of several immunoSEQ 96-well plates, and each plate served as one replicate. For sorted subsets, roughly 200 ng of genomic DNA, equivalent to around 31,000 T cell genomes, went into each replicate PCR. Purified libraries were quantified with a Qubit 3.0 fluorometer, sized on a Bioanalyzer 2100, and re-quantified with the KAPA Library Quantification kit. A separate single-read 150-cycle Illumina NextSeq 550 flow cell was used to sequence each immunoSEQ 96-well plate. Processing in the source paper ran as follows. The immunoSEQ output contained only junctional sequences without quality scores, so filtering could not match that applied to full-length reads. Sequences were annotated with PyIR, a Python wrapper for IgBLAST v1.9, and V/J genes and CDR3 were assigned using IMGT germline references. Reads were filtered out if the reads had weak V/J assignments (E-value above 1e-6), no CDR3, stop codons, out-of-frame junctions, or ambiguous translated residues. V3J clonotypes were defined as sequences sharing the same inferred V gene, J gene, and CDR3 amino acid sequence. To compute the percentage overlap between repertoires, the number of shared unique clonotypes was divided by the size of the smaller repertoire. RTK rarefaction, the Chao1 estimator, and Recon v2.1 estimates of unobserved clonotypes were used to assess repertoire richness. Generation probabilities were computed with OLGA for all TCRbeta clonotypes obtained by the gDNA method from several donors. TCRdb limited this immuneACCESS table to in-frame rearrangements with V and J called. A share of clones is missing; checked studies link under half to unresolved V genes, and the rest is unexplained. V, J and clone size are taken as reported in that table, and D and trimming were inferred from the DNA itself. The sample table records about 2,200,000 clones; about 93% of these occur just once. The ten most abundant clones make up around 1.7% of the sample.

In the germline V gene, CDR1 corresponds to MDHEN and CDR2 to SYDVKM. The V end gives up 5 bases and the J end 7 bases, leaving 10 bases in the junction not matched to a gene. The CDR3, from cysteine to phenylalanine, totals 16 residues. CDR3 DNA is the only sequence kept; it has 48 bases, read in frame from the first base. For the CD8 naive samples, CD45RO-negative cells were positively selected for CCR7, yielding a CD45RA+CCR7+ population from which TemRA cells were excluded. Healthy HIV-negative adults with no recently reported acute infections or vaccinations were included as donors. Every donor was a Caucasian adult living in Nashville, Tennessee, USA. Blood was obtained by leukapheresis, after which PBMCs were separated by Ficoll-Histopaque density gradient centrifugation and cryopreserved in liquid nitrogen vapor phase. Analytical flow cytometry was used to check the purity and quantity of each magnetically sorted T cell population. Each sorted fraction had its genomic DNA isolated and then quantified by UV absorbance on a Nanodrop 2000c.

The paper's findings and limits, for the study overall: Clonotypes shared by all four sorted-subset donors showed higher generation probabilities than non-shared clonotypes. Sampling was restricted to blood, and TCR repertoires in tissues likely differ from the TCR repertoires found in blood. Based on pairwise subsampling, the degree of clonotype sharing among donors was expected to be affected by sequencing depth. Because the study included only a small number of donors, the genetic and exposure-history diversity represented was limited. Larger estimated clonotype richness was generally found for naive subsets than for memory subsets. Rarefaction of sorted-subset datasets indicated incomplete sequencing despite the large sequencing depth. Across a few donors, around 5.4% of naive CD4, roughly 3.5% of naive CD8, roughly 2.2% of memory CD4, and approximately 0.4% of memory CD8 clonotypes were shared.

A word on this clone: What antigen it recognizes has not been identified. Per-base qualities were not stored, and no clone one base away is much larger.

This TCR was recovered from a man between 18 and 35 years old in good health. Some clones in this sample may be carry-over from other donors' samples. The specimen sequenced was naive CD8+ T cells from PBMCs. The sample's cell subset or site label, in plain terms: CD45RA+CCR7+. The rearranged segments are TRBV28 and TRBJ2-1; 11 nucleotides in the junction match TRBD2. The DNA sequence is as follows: TGTGCCAGCAGTCCCGCTAGCGGGAGGATCCGGAATGAGCAGTTCTTC. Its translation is CASSPASGRIRNEQFF.